The present TCR beta chain was sequenced within a study of a mutant IDH1 vaccine in newly diagnosed glioma (TCRdb year 2021). Background for the entire study: In the chemotherapy-containing groups, vaccination started alongside temozolomide cycles, whereas in patients who had radiotherapy alone it started 4-6 weeks after radiotherapy. Of the 32 patients who were treated, around 62% were male and roughly 38% were female, and the mean age was around 40 years. Before enrollment, most patients had been given radiochemotherapy with temozolomide as standard therapy, while the rest had received either radiotherapy alone or temozolomide alone. The week-35 safety follow-up took place at visit V12, and the week-47 end of study took place at visit V13. Peripheral blood was collected at six visits: V03 (baseline), V05, V07, V10, V12 and V13. Longitudinal TCRB deep sequencing was performed for fewer than 30 treated patients wherever samples were available for exploratory analyses. What the research found in general, with its limitations: The authors stated that sample limitations prevented analyses of patient blood samples from being reproduced. No apparent relationship was observed between pseudoprogression and alterations in the top peripheral T cell clonotypes detected by TCRB sequencing. Availability determined which PBMC samples were chosen for TCRB deep sequencing. Vaccine-induced immune responses across multiple MHC alleles were detected in approximately 93% of patients.

Deletion took 1 base off V and 3 bases off J, with a span of 9 bases between the germline ends. Via the germline V gene, CDR1 is SNHLY and CDR2 FYNNEI. Counted from cysteine to phenylalanine, this CDR3 has 14 amino acids. The sequence is cut down to CDR3 DNA, 42 bases in frame from base 1. The intended sense of this specimen's time point label: week 35, safety follow-up. A 20-mer mutant IDH1 peptide at 300 micrograms in Montanide made up each vaccine dose, which was injected subcutaneously together with topical imiquimod. Patients received eight vaccinations in weeks 1, 3, 5, 7, 11, 15, 19 and 23, corresponding to visits V03 through V10. Donors had newly diagnosed WHO grade 3 or 4 IDH1-mutant astrocytomas with loss of nuclear ATRX. The samples were drawn from NOA16, a multicentre, single-arm, open-label phase I trial in Germany that tested a mutant IDH1 peptide vaccine in humans for the first time. Genomic DNA for TCRB sequencing was isolated from EDTA blood with the DNeasy Blood and Tissue Kit.

With regard to this clone: This clone's antigen is unknown. No quality values exist for individual bases; no much larger clone is one base distant.

The library was generated by the immunoSEQ multiplex PCR assay. Following the manufacturer's protocol, the hsTCRB Kit was used to amplify rearranged TCR beta chain sequences. TCRB libraries were sequenced on an Illumina MiSeq. The authors' pipeline ran thus. Demultiplexing, trimming and gene mapping were performed with the kit vendor's proprietary platform. Here the immuneACCESS table is served through TCRdb, limited to in-frame sequences with V and J called. Missing clones are a known gap in these copies; in checked studies unresolved V genes cover under half, and the rest lacks a known reason. V, J and clone size are taken as reported in that table, and D and trimming were inferred from the DNA itself. This sample comprises some 54,000 clones, around 84% of them detected only once. Jointly, the top ten make up 3.5% to 5% of the sample.

The sequence joins TRBV2 to TRBJ1-2; the best D guess is TRBD1, with 6 bases matching. The material was PBMCs, obtained from a glioma patient whose treatment included an IDH1 peptide vaccine. This clonotype originated in a woman between 18 and 29 years old with glioma. The CDR3 is CASSEGQVDYGYTF. The sequenced DNA is TGTGCCAGCAGTGAAGGACAGGTCGACTATGGCTACACCTTC.